This TCR beta chain was recovered during a study of Graves' ophthalmopathy and Graves' hyperthyroidism. Notes on the study in general: Researchers report that a 13-signature model separated ophthalmopathy from stable hyperthyroidism, posting roughly 90% sensitivity and 75% to 84% specificity. For predicting ophthalmopathy progression, the model had roughly 64% sensitivity and 72% to 85% specificity.

Germline CDR1 SSHAT, CDR2 FNYEAQ (reference sequence). This CDR3 region has 16 residues. Aged 18 to 65, hyperthyroidism patients had new diagnoses of under 2 months' duration. Clinical symptoms, serum thyroxine, TRAb, thyroid ultrasound and orbital computed tomography were relied on for diagnosis. The authors amplified TCR beta CDR3 regions from RNA transcripts. The workflow started with a first-round RT-PCR run with HTBI primers and then moved on to a second-round multiplex PCR. TCRdb re-called the multiplex PCR reads with MiXCR, one entry per CDR3 protein. The sample consists of around 1,000,000 distinct CDR3 sequences, about 38% of them appearing once. Comment on this clonotype: Its antigen remains unknown. An end of the junction does not agree with germline; a read error may underlie this.

This TCR came from an adult man with Graves' hyperthyroidism. The sample taken for sequencing was peripheral blood or thyroid tissue (not recorded which). This chain joins TRBV7-7 and TRBJ2-5; no reliable D call. The CDR3, as DNA: TGTGCTAGCACGCCAGGCTCGGACCAGCCGTTGAAGACCCAGTACTTC. This translates into CASTPGSDQPLKTQYF.